This record looks at one T cell receptor (beta chain) sequence and its context. This entry belongs to a study of blood T cell repertoires in COVID-19. Turning to the study itself: Samples of COVID-19 (acute and convalescent) were obtained from the United States, Italy and Spain. Sources were T cells, B-cell-depleted T cells, or PBMCs; the material itself was cDNA or gDNA.

Original methodology: Estimates of nucleated cell counts were drawn from the amplification of reference gene primers. Profiled with immunoSEQ multiplex PCR; TCRdb holds only in-frame clones, not every one. V, J and clone size are those of that table, while D and trimming were read from the DNA. The table records 56,000 or so clones, approximately 87% of them present only once. Germline V gene data show CDR1 as MDHEN and CDR2 as SYDVKM. CDR3 size: 16 residues. J gave up 7 bases and V 5 bases, and 15 bases lay outside the gene matches. This clonotype was obtained from a man in his forties or fifties with acute or convalescent COVID-19. The source material was peripheral blood. The chain combines TRBV28 with TRBJ1-2; 8 positions agree with TRBD1. This CDR3 reads CASSDGQGSPIAGYTF. CDR3 nucleotide sequence: TGTGCCAGCAGTGACGGACAGGGATCTCCAATAGCTGGCTACACCTTC.